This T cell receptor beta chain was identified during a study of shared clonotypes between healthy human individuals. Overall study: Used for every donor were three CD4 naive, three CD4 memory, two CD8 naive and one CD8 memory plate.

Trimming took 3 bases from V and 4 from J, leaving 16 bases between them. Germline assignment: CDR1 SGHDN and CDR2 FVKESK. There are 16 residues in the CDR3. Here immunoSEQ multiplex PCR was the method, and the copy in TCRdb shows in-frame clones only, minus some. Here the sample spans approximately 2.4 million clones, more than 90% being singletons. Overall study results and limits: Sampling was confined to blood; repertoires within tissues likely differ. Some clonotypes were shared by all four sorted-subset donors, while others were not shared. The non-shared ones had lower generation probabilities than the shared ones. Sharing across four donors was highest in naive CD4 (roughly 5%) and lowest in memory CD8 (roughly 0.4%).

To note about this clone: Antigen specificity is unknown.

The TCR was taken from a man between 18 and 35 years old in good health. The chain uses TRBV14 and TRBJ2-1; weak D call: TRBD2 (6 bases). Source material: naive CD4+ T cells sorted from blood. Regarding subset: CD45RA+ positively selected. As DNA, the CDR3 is TGTGCCAGCAGCCACCCAACTCCAGGGACTTACAATGAGCAGTTCTTC. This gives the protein CASSHPTPGTYNEQFF.